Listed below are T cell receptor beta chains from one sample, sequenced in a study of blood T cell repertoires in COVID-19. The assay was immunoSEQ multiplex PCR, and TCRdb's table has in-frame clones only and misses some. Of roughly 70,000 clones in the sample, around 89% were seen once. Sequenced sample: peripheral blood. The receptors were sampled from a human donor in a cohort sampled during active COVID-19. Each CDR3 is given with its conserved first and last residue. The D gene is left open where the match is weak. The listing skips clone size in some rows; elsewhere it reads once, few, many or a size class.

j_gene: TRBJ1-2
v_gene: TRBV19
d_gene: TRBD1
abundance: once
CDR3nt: TGTGCCATCGAGAGCCGGGACAGGGGTTTTTATGGCTACACCTTC
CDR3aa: CAIESRDRGFYGYTF

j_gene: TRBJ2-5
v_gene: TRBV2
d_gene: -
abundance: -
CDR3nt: TGTGCCAGCAGTGTTCACAGGGCGTACCAAGAGACCCAGTACTTC
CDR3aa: CASSVHRAYQETQYF

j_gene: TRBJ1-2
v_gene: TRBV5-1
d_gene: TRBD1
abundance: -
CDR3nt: TGCGCCAGCAGCGGAGGGACAGGGGCCGGCTATGGCTACACCTTC
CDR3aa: CASSGGTGAGYGYTF

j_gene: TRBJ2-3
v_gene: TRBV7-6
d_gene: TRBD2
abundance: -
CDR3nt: TGTGCCAGCAGCCTAAGAGCGGGAGGGGAGACAGATACGCAGTATTTT
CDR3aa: CASSLRAGGETDTQYF

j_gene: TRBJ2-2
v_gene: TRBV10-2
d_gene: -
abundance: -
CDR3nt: TGCGCCAGCAGCGACTATTACGGGGAGCTGTTTTTT
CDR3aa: CASSDYYGELFF

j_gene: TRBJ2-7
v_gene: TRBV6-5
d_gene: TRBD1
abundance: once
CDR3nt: TGTGCCAGCAGTTACTCGAGGACAGGCGGGTACGAGCAGTACTTC
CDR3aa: CASSYSRTGGYEQYF

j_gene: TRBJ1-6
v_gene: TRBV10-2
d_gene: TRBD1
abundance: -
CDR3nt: TGCGCCAGCAGCGCAACAGGGGACGGTAATTCACCCCTCCACTTT
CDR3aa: CASSATGDGNSPLHF

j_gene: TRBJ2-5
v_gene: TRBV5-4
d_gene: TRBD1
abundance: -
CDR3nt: TGTGCCAGCAGCTACACAGGGGCTCAAGAGACCCAGTACTTC
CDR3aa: CASSYTGAQETQYF

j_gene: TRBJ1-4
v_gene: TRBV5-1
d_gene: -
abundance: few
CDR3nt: TGCGCCAGCAGCTTGGCCGGGACAACTAATGAAAAACTGTTTTTT
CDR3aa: CASSLAGTTNEKLFF

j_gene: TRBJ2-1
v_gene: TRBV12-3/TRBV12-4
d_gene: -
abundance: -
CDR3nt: TGTGCCAGCAGTTTAGGGGGGGTGCGGGAGCAGTTCTTC
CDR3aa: CASSLGGVREQFF

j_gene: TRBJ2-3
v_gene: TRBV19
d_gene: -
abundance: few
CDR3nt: TGTGCCAGTACCAAATACGGCCCTAGTACCGCAGATACGCAGTATTTT
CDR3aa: CASTKYGPSTADTQYF

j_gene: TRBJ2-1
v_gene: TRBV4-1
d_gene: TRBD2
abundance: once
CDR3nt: TGCGCCAGCAGCCAAGGGACTAGCGGGAGGAATGAGCAGTTCTTC
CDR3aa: CASSQGTSGRNEQFF

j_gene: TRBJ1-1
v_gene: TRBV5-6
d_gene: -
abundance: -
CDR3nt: TGTGCCAGCAGCTTAGGGCCAGGGTCTATGAACACTGAAGCTTTCTTT
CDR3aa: CASSLGPGSMNTEAFF

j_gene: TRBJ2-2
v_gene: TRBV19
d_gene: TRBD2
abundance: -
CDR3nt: TGTGCCAGTACCCCCCGGGCGGGAGGGGCCCGGGAGCTGTTTTTT
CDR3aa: CASTPRAGGARELFF

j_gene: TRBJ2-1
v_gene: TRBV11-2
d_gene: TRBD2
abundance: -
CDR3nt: TGTGCCAGCAGCATTAGCGGGAGAGACTCCTACAATGAGCAGTTCTTC
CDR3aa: CASSISGRDSYNEQFF

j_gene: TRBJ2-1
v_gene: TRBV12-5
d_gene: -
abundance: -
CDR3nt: TGTGCTAGTGGTTTCGGGGGAGCCTACAATGAGCAGTTCTTC
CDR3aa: CASGFGGAYNEQFF

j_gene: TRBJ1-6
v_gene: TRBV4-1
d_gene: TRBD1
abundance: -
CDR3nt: TGCGCCAGCAGCCAAGAGGGACAGGGGAGCTCCTATAATTCACCCCTCCACTTT
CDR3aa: CASSQEGQGSSYNSPLHF

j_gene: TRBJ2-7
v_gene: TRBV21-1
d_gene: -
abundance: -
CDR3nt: TGTGCCAGCAGCAAAGGCTCCCTGGTCCCCTCGGGCGAGCAGTACTTC
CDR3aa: CASSKGSLVPSGEQYF

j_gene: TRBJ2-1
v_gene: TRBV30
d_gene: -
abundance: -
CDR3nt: TGTGCCTGGAGTTCGAATAGTAATGAGCAGTTCTTC
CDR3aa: CAWSSNSNEQFF

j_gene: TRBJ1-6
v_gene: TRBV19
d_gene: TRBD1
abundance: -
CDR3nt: TGTGCCAGTAGGACCCTGACAGGGACTAATTCACCCCTCCACTTT
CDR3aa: CASRTLTGTNSPLHF

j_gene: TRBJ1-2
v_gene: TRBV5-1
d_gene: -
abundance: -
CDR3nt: TGCGCCAGCAGCTTGGAACAGGGACATGGCTACACCTTC
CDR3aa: CASSLEQGHGYTF

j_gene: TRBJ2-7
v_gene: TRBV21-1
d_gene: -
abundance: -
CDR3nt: TGTGCCAGCAGCGCCTGTCCTAGCGGGAGTACCTACGAGCAGTACTTC
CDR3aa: CASSACPSGSTYEQYF

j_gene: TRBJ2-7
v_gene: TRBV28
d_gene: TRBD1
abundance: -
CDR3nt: TGTGCCAGCAGTCAACGATCGAGGACAGGGGGCGCCGAGCAGTACTTC
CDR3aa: CASSQRSRTGGAEQYF

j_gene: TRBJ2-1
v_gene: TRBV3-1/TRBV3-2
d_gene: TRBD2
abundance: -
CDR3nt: TGTGCCAGCAGCCAAGATCTGGCACTAGCGTACCACAATGAGCAGTTCTTC
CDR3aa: CASSQDLALAYHNEQFF

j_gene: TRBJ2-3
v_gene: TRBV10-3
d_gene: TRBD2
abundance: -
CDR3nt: TGTGCCATCAAGCCCGCAAGCGGGCTAGCGGTAGGCACAGATACGCAGTATTTT
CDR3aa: CAIKPASGLAVGTDTQYF

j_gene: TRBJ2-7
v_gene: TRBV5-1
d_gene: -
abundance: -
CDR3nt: TGCGCCAGCAGCTTGGATAGCGGTGCCGGTTCCTACGAGCAGTACTTC
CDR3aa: CASSLDSGAGSYEQYF

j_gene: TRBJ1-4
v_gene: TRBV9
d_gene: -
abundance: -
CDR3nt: TGTGCCAGCAGCGAGGGAGGTGGAAGTGAAAAACTGTTTTTT
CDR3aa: CASSEGGGSEKLFF

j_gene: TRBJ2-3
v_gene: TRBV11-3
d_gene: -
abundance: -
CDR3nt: TGTGCCAGCAGCTTCTCTTTCCCAGATACGCAGTATTTT
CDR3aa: CASSFSFPDTQYF

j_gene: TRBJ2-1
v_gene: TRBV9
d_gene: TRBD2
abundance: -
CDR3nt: TGTGCCAGCAGCGTCGGGACTAGCGGGAGATATGAGCAGTTCTTC
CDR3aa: CASSVGTSGRYEQFF

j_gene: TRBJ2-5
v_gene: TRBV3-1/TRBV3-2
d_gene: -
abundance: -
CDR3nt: TGTGCCAGCAGCCAAGGGGACTGGCTCCAAGAGACCCAGTACTTC
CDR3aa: CASSQGDWLQETQYF

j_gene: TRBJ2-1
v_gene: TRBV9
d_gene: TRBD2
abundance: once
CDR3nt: TGTGCCAGCAGCGTGTCGTCGGGACTAGCAGGGAATGAGCAGTTCTTC
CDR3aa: CASSVSSGLAGNEQFF

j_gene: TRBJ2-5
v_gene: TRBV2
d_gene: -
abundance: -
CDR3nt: TGTGCCAGCAGTGGAAATCAACAGGCCCAGTACTTC
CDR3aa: CASSGNQQAQYF

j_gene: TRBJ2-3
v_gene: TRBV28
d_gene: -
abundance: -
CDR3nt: TGTGCCAGCACTACAGGGACCACAGATACGCAGTATTTT
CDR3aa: CASTTGTTDTQYF

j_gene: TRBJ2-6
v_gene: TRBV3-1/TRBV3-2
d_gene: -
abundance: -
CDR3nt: TGTGCCAGCAGCCAAGACCTTTCTGGGGCCAACGTCCTGACTTTC
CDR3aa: CASSQDLSGANVLTF

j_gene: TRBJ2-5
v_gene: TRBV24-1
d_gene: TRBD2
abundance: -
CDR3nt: TGTGCCACCAGTGTGGCGGGAGGGCCTAATGTAGAGACCCAGTACTTC
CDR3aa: CATSVAGGPNVETQYF

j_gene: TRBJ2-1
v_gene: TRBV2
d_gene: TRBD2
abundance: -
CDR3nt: TGTGCCAGCTCTGAGCGGGAGGGGAATGAGCAGTTCTTC
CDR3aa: CASSEREGNEQFF

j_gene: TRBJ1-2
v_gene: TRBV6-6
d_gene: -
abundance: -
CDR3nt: TGTGCCAGCAGTCCCCGTTGGGGAGGAGGCGGCGGCAAGGGAGTAGACGGCTACACCTTC
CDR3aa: CASSPRWGGGGGKGVDGYTF

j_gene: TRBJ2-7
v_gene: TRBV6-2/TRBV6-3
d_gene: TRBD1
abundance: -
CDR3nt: TGTGCCAGCACCCCTCTGGACAGGGCTTCCTACGAGCAGTACTTC
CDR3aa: CASTPLDRASYEQYF

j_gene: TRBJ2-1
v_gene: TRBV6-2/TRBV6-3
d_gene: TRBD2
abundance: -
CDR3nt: TGTGCCAGCAGCCCCAGACTAGCGGGCTCCTACAATGAGCAGTTCTTC
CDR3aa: CASSPRLAGSYNEQFF

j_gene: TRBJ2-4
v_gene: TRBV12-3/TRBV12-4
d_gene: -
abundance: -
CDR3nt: TGTGCCAGCAGGGAAGGGGGCAAAAACATTCAGTACTTC
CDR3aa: CASREGGKNIQYF

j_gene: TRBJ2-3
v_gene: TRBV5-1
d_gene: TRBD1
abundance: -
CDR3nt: TGCGCCAGCAGCCTTGGAGGACAGGGCACAGATACGCAGTATTTT
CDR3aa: CASSLGGQGTDTQYF

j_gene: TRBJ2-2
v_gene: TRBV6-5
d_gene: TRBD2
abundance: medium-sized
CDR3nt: TGTGCCAGCGGAAGCGGGGGCCCGACCGGGGAGCTGTTTTTT
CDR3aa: CASGSGGPTGELFF

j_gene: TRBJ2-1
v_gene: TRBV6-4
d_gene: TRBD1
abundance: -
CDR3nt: TGTGCCAGCAGTGCCAACAGGGGTCCAACCTACAATGAGCAGTTCTTC
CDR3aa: CASSANRGPTYNEQFF

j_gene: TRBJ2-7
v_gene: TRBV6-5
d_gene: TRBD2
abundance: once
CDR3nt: TGTGCCAGCAGGCTGGGACTATCGAGCTCCTACGAGCAGTACTTC
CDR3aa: CASRLGLSSSYEQYF

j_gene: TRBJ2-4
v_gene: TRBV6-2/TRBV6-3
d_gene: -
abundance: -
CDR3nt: TGTGCCAGCAGTTACGGGTCAGGGGTGACCAAAAACATTCAGTACTTC
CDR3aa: CASSYGSGVTKNIQYF

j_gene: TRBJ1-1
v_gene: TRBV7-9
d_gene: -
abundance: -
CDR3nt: TGTGCCAGCAGCGATAATAGGGGGAACACTGAAGCTTTCTTT
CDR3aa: CASSDNRGNTEAFF

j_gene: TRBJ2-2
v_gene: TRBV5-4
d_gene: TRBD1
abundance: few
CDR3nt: TGTGCCAGCAGCGCTGACAGGGGGCGCACCGGGGAGCTGTTTTTT
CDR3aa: CASSADRGRTGELFF